Presented here are 5 T cell receptor beta chains from one specimen sequenced in a study of blood T cell repertoires in COVID-19. Sequencing used immunoSEQ multiplex PCR; TCRdb keeps in-frame clones, though not all of them. The sample lists more than 110,000 clones, roughly 90% occurring once. The sequencing sample was made of peripheral blood. Source of these receptors: a man between 45 and 60 years old with active or convalescent COVID-19.

The genes are TRBV6-5 and TRBJ1-2, with D tentatively TRBD1 (6 bases). The CDR3 has 12 amino acids. The germline V gene has CDR1 MNHEY and CDR2 SVGAGI. Trimming stripped 5 bases from V and 7 bases from J, with 11 bases between. The DNA of the CDR3 is TGTGCCAGCAGTCCCGACAGGCGTGGCTACACCTTC. Translation: CASSPDRRGYTF.

This clone was observed a single time. The gene calls are TRBV24-1 and TRBJ2-5, with D maybe TRBD1 (5 bases). Deletions cut 2 bases from V and 1 base from J, with 10 bases between. Germline loops: CDR1 KGHDR, CDR2 SFDVKD. The CDR3 extends over 15 amino acids. CDR3 sequence reads: CATSDWTSFQETQYF. The CDR3 bases are TGTGCCACCAGTGATTGGACATCCTTCCAAGAGACCCAGTACTTC.

The gene calls are TRBV6-6 and TRBJ1-5, with D maybe TRBD1 (5 bases). The length of the CDR3 is 16 residues. Looked up from germline, CDR1 is MNHNY and CDR2 is SVGAGI (reference sequence). V was trimmed by 7 bases and J by 2 bases, leaving 18 bases between them. This chain's CDR3 is CASIQLRAAGNQPQHF. The CDR3 DNA is TGTGCCAGCATCCAACTCAGGGCGGCGGGCAATCAGCCCCAGCATTTT.

The V call is TRBV18, the J call TRBJ2-2; 9 positions match TRBD1. V gave up 3 bases and J gave up 6 bases; unmatched junction bases: 8. The CDR3 totals 16 residues. CDR1 is KGHSH, CDR2 LQKENI, per germline. As DNA, the CDR3 is TGTGCCAGCTCACCTATCAGGACAGGGGCTGCCGGGGAGCTGTTTTTT. Translated: CASSPIRTGAAGELFF.

The CDR3 DNA reads as TGTGCCAGCAGCGCAACTAGCGGGAGCGGGTGGGACACCGGGGAGCTGTTTTTT. Translated: CASSATSGSGWDTGELFF. This chain uses TRBV9 with TRBJ2-2; TRBD2 matches at 11 bases. Germline V gene data show CDR1 as SGDLS and CDR2 as YYNGEE. Trimming cost V 3 bases and J 3 bases; bases outside gene matches: 10. The CDR3 is made up of 18 amino acids.